This T cell receptor (beta chain) was profiled in a study of blood T cells in healthy people across ages. Findings and caveats of the study: Researchers report that TCR beta diversity correlated strongly with naive T cell percentage.

Germline V gives CDR1 SGHVS, CDR2 FQNEAQ. The V and J ends lost 4 bases and 4 bases respectively, with 25 bases between them. This CDR3 has 19 residues. This clonotype appeared once. Its antigen is not identified. A J-beta primer mix and a sample-barcoded 5' primer were used in a second PCR of roughly 7 to 12 cycles. TCRdb re-called the 5' RACE reads through MiXCR, storing one row per CDR3 protein. The sample holds roughly 1 million distinct CDR3 sequences; 20% to 25% are singletons and the top ten take around 0.75%. A further study also used this sample, focusing on T cells of mothers and their children. Per that paper: Every mother supplied over 9 million TCR beta CDR3 reads and every child some 3 million. No persistent microchimeric T cell clones were detected at approximately 91 clones per million clonotypes sensitivity.

Sequencing input: blood. The receptor comes from a girl aged 2 to 10 in good health. The chain couples TRBV7-8 to TRBJ1-4; D possibly corresponds to TRBD1 (5 bases). The CDR3 protein is CASSSDPAEDRFLNEKLFF. CDR3 DNA: TGTGCCAGCAGCTCCGACCCGGCAGAAGACAGATTTCTTAATGAAAAACTGTTTTTT.